Sequencing of this T cell receptor beta chain was carried out in a study of cytomegalovirus exposure and HLA in healthy donors. CDR3 size: 16 residues. Germline V gene data show CDR1 as SGHRS and CDR2 as YFSETQ. PCR primers comprised 60 Vbeta and 13 Jbeta primers. Clones were sequenced by immunoSEQ multiplex PCR, and TCRdb holds only the in-frame ones, with some missing. The profile shows tens of thousands of clones, about 75% of them singletons. This chain connects TRBV5-1 to TRBJ2-5; weak D call: TRBD2 (6 bases). The DNA end lines up better with TRBJ2-7; the J call may be wrong. This sequence was found in a female donor in good health and CMV-seronegative. The sequenced material came from PBMCs. CDR3: CASSWGDGSRSYEQYF. The DNA of the CDR3 is TGCGCCAGCAGCTGGGGGGACGGAAGTCGCTCCTACGAGCAGTACTTC.